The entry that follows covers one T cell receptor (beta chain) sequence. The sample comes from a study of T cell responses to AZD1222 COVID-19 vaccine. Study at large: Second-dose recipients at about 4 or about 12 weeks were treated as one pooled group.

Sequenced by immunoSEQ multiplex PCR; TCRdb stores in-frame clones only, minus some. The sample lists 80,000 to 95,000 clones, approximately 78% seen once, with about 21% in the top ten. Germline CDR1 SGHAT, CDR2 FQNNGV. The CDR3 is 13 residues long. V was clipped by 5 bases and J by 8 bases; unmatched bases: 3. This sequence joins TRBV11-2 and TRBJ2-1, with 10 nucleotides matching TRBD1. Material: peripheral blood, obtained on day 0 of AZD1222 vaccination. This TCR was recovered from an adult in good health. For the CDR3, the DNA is TGTGCCAGCAGCCGGGACAGGGGAGATGAGCAGTTCTTC. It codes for CASSRDRGDEQFF.